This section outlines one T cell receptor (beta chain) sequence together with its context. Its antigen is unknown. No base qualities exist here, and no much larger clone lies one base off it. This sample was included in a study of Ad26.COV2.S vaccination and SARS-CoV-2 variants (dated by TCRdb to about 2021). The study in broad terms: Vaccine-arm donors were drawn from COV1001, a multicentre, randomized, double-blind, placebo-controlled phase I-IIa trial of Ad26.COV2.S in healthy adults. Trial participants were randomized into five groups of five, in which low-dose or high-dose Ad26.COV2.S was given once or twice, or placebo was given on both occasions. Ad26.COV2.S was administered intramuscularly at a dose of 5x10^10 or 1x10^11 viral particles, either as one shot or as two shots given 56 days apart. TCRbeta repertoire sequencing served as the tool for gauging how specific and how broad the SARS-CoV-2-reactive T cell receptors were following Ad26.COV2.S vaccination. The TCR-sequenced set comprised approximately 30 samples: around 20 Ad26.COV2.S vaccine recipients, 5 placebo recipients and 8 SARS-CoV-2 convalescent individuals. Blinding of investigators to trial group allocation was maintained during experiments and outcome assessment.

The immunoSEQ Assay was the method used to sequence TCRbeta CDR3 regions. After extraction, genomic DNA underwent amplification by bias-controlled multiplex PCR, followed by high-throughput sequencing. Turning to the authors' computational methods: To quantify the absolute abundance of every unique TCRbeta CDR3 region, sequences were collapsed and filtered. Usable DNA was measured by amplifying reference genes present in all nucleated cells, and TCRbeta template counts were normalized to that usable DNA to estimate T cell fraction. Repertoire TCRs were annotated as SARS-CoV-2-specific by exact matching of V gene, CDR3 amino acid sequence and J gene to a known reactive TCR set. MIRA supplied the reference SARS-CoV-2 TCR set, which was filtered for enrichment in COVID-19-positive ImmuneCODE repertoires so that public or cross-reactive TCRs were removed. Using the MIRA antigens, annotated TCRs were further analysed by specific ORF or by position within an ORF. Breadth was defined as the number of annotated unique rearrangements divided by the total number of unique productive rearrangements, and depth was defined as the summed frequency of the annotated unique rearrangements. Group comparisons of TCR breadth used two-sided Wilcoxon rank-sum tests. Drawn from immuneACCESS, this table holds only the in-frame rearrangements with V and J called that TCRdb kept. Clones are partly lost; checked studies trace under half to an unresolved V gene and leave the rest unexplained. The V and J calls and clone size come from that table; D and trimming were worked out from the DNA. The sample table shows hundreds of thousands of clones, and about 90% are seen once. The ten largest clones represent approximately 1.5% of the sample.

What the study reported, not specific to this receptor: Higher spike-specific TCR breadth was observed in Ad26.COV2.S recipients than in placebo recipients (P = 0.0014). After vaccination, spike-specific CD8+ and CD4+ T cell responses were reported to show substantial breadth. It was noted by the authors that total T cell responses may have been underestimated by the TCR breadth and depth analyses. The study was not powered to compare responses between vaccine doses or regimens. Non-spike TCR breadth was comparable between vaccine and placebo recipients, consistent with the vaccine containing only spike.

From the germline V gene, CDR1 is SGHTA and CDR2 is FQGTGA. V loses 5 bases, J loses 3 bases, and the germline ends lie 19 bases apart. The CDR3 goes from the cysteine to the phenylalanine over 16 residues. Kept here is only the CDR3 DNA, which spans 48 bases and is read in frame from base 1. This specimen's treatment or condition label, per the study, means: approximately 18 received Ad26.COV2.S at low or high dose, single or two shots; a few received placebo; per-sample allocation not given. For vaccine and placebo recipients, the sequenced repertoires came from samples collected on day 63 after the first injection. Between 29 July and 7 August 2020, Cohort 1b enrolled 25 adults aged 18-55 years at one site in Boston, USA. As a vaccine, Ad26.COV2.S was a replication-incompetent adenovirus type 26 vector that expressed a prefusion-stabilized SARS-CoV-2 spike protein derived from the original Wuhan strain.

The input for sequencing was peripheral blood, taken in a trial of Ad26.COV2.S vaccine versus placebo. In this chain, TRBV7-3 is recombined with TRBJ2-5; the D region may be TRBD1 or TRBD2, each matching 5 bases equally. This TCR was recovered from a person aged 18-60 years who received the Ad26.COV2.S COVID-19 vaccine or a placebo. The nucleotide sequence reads TGTGCCAGCAGCCAGAATGGGGGTTTGGGGAAAGAGACCCAGTACTTC. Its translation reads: CASSQNGGLGKETQYF.